This TCR beta chain was identified in a study of T-cell reconstitution after alpha-beta-depleted transplantation in children. The CDR3 loop spans 17 amino acids. With V trimmed by 5 bases and J by 7 bases, 12 bases remained unmatched. Germline-derived CDR1 and CDR2 are SGHNT and YENEEA. During its preparation, the TCRbeta library received unique molecular identifiers. TCRdb processed the PCR reads anew with MiXCR; each CDR3 protein has one entry. The data show approximately 590,000 distinct CDR3 sequences, about 10% seen once. The rearrangement uses TRBV11-3 and TRBJ2-2, with TRBD2 identical over 11 bases. The material sequenced was PBMCs from the stem cell graft donor, taken from the stem cell graft. The origin of this receptor is a human donor who donated a stem cell graft to a child with acute myeloid leukemia. CDR3 sequence: CASSPYTLAGEGGELFF. CDR3 sequence (DNA): TGTGCCAGCAGCCCCTACACACTAGCGGGAGAAGGCGGGGAGCTGTTTTTT.